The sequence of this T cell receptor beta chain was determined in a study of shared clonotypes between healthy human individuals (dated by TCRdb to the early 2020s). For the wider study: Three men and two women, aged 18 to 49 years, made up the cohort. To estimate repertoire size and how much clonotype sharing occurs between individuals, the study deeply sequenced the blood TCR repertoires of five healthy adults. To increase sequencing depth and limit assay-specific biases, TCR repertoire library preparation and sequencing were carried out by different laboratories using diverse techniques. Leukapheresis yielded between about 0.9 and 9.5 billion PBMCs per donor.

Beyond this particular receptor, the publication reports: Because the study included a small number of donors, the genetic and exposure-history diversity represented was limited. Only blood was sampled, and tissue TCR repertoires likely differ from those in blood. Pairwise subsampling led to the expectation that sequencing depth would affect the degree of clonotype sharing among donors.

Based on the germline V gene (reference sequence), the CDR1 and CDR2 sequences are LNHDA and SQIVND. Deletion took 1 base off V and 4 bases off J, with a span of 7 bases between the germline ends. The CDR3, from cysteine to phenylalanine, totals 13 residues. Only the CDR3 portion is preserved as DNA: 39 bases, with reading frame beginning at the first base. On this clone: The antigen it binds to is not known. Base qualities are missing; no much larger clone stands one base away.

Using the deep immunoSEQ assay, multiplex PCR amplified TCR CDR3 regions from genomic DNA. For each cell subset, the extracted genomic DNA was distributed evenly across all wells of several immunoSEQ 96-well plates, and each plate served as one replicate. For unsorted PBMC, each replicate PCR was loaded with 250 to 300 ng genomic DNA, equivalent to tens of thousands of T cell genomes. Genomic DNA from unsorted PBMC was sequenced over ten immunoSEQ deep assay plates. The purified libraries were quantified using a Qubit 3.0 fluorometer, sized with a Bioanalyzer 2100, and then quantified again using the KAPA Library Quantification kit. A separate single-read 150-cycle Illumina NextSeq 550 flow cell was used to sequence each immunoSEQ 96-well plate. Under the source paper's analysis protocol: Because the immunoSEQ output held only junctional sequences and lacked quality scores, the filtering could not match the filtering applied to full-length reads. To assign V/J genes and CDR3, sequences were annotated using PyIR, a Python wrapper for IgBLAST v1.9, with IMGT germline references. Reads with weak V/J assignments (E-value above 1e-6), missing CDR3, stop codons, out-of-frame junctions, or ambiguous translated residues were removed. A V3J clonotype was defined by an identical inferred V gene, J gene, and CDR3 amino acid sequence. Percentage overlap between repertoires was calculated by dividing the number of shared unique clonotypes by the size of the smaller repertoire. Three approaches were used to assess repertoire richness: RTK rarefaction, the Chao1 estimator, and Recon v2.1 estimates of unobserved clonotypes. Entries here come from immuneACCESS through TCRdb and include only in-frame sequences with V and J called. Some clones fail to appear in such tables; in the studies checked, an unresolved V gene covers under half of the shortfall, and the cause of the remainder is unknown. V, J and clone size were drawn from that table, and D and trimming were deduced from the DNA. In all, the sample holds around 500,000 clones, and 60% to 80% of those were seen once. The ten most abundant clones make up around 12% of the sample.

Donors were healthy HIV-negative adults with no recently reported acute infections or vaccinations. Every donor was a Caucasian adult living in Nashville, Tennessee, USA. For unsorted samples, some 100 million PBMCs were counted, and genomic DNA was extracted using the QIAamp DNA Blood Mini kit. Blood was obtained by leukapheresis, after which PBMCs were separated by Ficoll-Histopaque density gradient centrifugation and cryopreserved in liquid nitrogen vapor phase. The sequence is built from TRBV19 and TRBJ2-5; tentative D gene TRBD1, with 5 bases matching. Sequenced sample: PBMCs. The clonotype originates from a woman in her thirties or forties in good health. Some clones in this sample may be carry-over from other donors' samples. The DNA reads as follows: TGTGCCAGTAGTATAGCAGGGCCAGAGACCCAGTACTTC. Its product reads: CASSIAGPETQYF.